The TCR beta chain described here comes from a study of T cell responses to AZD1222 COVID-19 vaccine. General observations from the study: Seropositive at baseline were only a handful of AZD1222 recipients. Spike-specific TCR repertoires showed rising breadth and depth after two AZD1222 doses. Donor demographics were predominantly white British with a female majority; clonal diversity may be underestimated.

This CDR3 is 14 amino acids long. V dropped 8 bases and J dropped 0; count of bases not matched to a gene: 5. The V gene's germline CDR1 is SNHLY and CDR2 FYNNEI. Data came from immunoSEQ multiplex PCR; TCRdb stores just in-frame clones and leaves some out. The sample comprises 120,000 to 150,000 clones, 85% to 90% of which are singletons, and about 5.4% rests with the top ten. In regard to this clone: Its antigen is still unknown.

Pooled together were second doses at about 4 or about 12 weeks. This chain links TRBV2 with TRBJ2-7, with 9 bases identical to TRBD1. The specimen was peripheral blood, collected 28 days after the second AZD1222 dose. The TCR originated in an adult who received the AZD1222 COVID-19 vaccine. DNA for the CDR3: TGTGCCAGCTCCCGACAGGGGGACTCCTACGAGCAGTACTTC. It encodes CASSRQGDSYEQYF.